Each of the 19 T cell receptor beta chains below was sequenced from the same sample in a study of T cell changes during pregnancy in multiple sclerosis. Using immunoSEQ multiplex PCR, the repertoire was profiled, and TCRdb retains in-frame clones only, with some absent. This table holds some 74,000 clones, almost 95% found once. This specimen consisted of peripheral blood, obtained before pregnancy. These TCRs come from a female donor with multiple sclerosis, enrolled in a pregnancy study.

The J gene is TRBJ2-5, the V gene TRBV18; D is possibly TRBD2 (6 bases). The V end lost 2 bases, the J end lost 7 bases, and 17 bases lay between the germline ends. The CDR3 has 15 amino acids. The germline gives CDR1 KGHSH, CDR2 LQKENI. Here the CDR3 reads CASSPKGGGAATQYF. For the CDR3, the DNA is TGTGCCAGCTCACCAAAAGGTGGAGGGGCAGCGACCCAGTACTTC.

The V gene is TRBV5-4, the J gene TRBJ2-7; 11 bases map to TRBD1. Germline V CDR1 and CDR2: SGHNT, YYREEE (reference sequence). With 5 bases clipped from V and 4 bases from J, the junction kept 8 bases outside the gene matches. This CDR3 has 15 residues. The CDR3 reads CASSQPGQGVYEQYF. The CDR3 bases are TGTGCCAGCAGTCAGCCGGGACAGGGGGTTTACGAGCAGTACTTC. The complete variable domain, with remaining parts taken from reference TRBV5-4 and TRBJ2-7, reads ETGVTQSPTHLIKTRGQQVTLRCSSQSGHNTVSWYQQALGQGPQFIFQYYREEENGRGNFPPRFSGLQFPNYSSELNVNALELDDSALYLCASSQPGQGVYEQYFGPGTRLTVT.

This clone is a singleton in its sample. The sample holds other DNA sequences that translate to the same CDR3. The chain is built from TRBV7-9 and TRBJ1-2; 11 nucleotides line up with TRBD1. With V trimmed by 4 bases and J by 2 bases, 3 bases remained unmatched. CDR1 and CDR2 from the germline V gene are SEHNR and FQNEAQ (reference sequence). This CDR3 has 15 amino acids. The CDR3 DNA reads as TGTGCCAGCAGCTCTGGACAGGGGGCGAACTATGGCTACACCTTC. Translation: CASSSGQGANYGYTF.

The chain couples TRBV4-2 to TRBJ1-3; 7 positions match TRBD1. CDR3 length: 16 residues. Germline assignment: CDR1 LGHNA and CDR2 YNFKEQ. J was trimmed by 4 bases and V by 0 bases; bases with no gene match: 6. The CDR3 region is CASSQEDRRWGNTIYF. DNA of the CDR3: TGTGCCAGCAGCCAAGAGGACAGGAGGTGGGGAAACACCATATATTTT.

V is TRBV7-2 and J is TRBJ2-7, with a weak D call TRBD2 (5 bases). From germline, CDR1 is SGHTA and CDR2 FQGNSA. The V end was cut by 0 bases, the J end by 5 bases, with 14 bases between. The CDR3 covers 15 residues. The CDR3 coding sequence is TGTGCCAGCAGCTTAGCGCACGAGAGAGGGCACGAGCAGTACTTC. Its protein is CASSLAHERGHEQYF.

This CDR3 is CASSIRTSGSKDEQFF. The CDR3 nucleotides are TGTGCCAGCAGCATCCGGACTAGCGGGAGCAAAGATGAGCAGTTCTTC. The V call is TRBV7-9, the J call TRBJ2-1; 13 bases match TRBD2. Trimming took 5 bases from V and 8 from J; bases not matched to a gene: 9. This CDR3 is 16 amino acids long. Germline lookup yields CDR1 SEHNR and CDR2 FQNEAQ (reference sequence).

The V gene is TRBV10-2, the J gene TRBJ2-1, with TRBD2 matching 10 bases. Per the germline V gene, CDR1 is WSHSY and CDR2 is SAAADI. V lost 4 bases, J lost 9 bases, and 6 bases stayed unmatched. This CDR3 spans 14 amino acids. The CDR3 nucleotides read TGCGCCAGCAGTGGGCTAGCGGGAGACGCTGAGCAGTTCTTC. Amino acid sequence: CASSGLAGDAEQFF.

This chain uses TRBV18 with TRBJ1-1; possible D gene TRBD1, 6 bases. V lost 6 bases and J lost 0, with 23 bases in between. Germline V CDR1 and CDR2: KGHSH, LQKENI. The CDR3 extends over 18 amino acids. The CDR3 spells CASSRFRTGMGMNTEAFF. The CDR3, as DNA: TGTGCCAGCTCCAGATTCCGAACAGGGATGGGGATGAACACTGAAGCTTTCTTT. The variable domain in full, with the rest retrieved from reference TRBV18 and TRBJ1-1, is NAGVMQNPRHLVRRRGQEARLRCSPMKGHSHVYWYRQLPEEGLKFMVYLQKENIIDESGMPKERFSAEFPKEGPSILRIQQVVRGDSAAYFCASSRFRTGMGMNTEAFFGQGTRLTVV.

The chain employs TRBV30 and TRBJ2-1, with TRBD1 matching over 9 bases. CDR1 is GTSNPN and CDR2 is SVGIG in the germline V gene (reference sequence). V trimming: 8 bases; J trimming: 7 bases; junction bases outside the gene matches: 12. This CDR3 comprises 14 residues. The CDR3 DNA reads as TGTGCCATCCACAGGGGGCGCGGGTTAAATGAGCAGTTCTTC. Translated: CAIHRGRGLNEQFF.

The genes are TRBV9 and TRBJ2-1, with 10 bases that match TRBD2. The germline CDR1 and CDR2 sequences are SGDLS and YYNGEE. V lost 0 bases, J lost 1 base, and 7 bases stayed unmatched. The CDR3 consists of 18 residues. The CDR3 sequence is CASSVGPEREGSYNEQFF. CDR3 coding DNA: TGTGCCAGCAGCGTAGGGCCTGAGCGGGAGGGTTCCTACAATGAGCAGTTCTTC.

The V call is TRBV6-5, the J call TRBJ1-2; D not resolved. This CDR3 has 13 amino acids. Germline V CDR1 and CDR2: MNHEY, SVGAGI. With 2 bases removed from V and 3 bases from J, the gap between germline ends came to 7 bases. In DNA, the CDR3 is TGTGCCAGCAGTTACGGTGCAGACTATGGCTACACCTTC. Translation gives CASSYGADYGYTF.

This chain connects TRBV5-4 to TRBJ2-1; D may be TRBD2 (6 bases). In germline, CDR1 is SGHNT, CDR2 YYREEE (reference sequence). The CDR3 has 16 residues. With 1 base removed from V and 8 bases from J, the gap between germline ends came to 19 bases. As DNA, the CDR3 is TGTGCCAGCAGCTTGACCCTCCTAGCGCCTCGGGATGAGCAGTTCTTC. Its protein is CASSLTLLAPRDEQFF.

CDR3 DNA sequence: TGTGCCAGCAGCTTAAAGTTCTACCAGGAGGCCGCCTCTTACAATGAGCAGTTCTTC. Encoded protein: CASSLKFYQEAASYNEQFF. The rearrangement links TRBV7-9 to TRBJ2-1; D possibly corresponds to TRBD2 (5 bases). Germline V gene sequence: CDR1 SEHNR, CDR2 FQNEAQ (reference sequence). Trimming left V 2 bases short and J 4 bases short, with 24 bases between. This CDR3 spans 19 amino acids.

The rearrangement joins TRBV19 to TRBJ2-1; TRBD2 agrees at 8 bases. The CDR3 length is 15 residues. V shed 1 base and J 8 bases; nucleotides not matched to a gene: 7. The germline CDR1 and CDR2 sequences are LNHDA and SQIVND (reference sequence). In nucleotides, the CDR3 is TGTGCCAGTAGTATAGCCCCGGGAGGGCAATATGAGCAGTTCTTC. This sequence encodes CASSIAPGGQYEQFF.

The chain joins TRBV5-1 to TRBJ2-7, with TRBD2 matching over 9 bases. The CDR3 is 20 amino acids. Germline V gives CDR1 SGHRS, CDR2 YFSETQ. After removal of 1 base from V and 0 bases from J, the junction contained 17 bases not matched to a gene. The CDR3 loop is CASSLKFVVTREGPSYEQYF. The DNA of the CDR3 is TGCGCCAGCAGCTTGAAGTTTGTTGTTACGCGGGAGGGCCCCTCCTACGAGCAGTACTTC.

The V gene is TRBV19, the J gene TRBJ2-7; TRBD2 is a possible D gene (5 bases). Germline V CDR1 and CDR2: LNHDA, SQIVND (reference sequence). V was shortened by 5 bases and J by 5 bases, with 10 bases between the two germline ends. This CDR3 contains 12 residues. The CDR3 protein is CASSPREHEQYF. The CDR3 nucleotides read TGTGCCAGTAGTCCCCGGGAACACGAGCAGTACTTC.

The V call is TRBV28, the J call TRBJ1-2, with D perhaps matching TRBD1 (5 bases). Germline V gives CDR1 MDHEN, CDR2 SYDVKM. The V gene lost 1 base and the J gene lost 7 bases, with 13 bases spanning the gap. CDR3 length: 14 amino acids. CDR3 in amino acids: CASSLYPGWGGYTF. The DNA for the CDR3 is TGTGCCAGCAGTTTATATCCAGGGTGGGGTGGCTACACCTTC.

The chain carries TRBV27 and TRBJ2-1; 8 bases line up with TRBD1. Germline values: CDR1 MNHEY, CDR2 SMNVEV (reference sequence). V shed 5 bases, J shed 4 bases, and the junction held 13 bases outside the gene matches. The CDR3 consists of 17 residues. In DNA, the CDR3 is TGTGCCAGCAGTCTGCTAACCGGGACAGGCCTTTACAATGAGCAGTTCTTC. Amino acids: CASSLLTGTGLYNEQFF.

This chain connects TRBV19 to TRBJ1-1; D not certain. CDR1 and CDR2 (germline): LNHDA, SQIVND (reference sequence). There are 14 residues in the CDR3. V was trimmed by 4 bases and J by 0 bases, leaving 9 bases between them. In DNA, the CDR3 is TGTGCCAGTAGTACCCTTCTGTTGAACACTGAAGCTTTCTTT. The encoded protein is CASSTLLLNTEAFF.